A single T cell receptor (beta chain) is shown here with its context. This specimen comes from a study of blood T cell repertoires in COVID-19. This CDR3 comprises 16 residues. The V gene end was trimmed by 1 base and the J gene end by 4 bases; junction bases not matched to a gene: 5. Germline V gene lookup returns CDR1 LGHDT and CDR2 YNNKEL (reference sequence). The assay was immunoSEQ multiplex PCR, and TCRdb's table has in-frame clones only and misses some. The repertoire holds fewer than 80,000 clones, with roughly 89% as singletons. Material: peripheral blood. The source of this sequence is a woman aged 50 to 60 with active COVID-19. The genes are TRBV3-1 (or the pseudogene TRBV3-2) and TRBJ1-2; the match to TRBD1 covers 11 bases. This CDR3 is CASSQAGTGGGYGYTF. The CDR3 nucleotides are TGTGCCAGCAGCCAAGCCGGGACAGGGGGAGGCTATGGCTACACCTTC.